These 21 T cell receptor beta chains were all obtained from the same sample, sequenced in a study of beta chain features in type 1 diabetes. General observations from the study: Patients with Type 1 diabetes showed moderately but significantly shorter TCRB CDR3s in all four CD4+ subsets.

No antigen has been identified for these receptors. The authors reverse transcribed all of the isolated RNA, so sequencing captured expressed TCRB transcripts. Libraries were prepared by immunoSEQ multiplex PCR; TCRdb keeps only in-frame clonotypes and omits some of them. The table shows roughly 150,000 clones, with around 8% occurring only once. The sequencing sample was made of central memory CD4+ T cells from blood. Every receptor here comes from a woman in her forties with type 1 diabetes.

The gene calls are TRBV5-1 and TRBJ1-1; D is undetermined. V was cut by 5 bases and J by 0 bases, with 8 bases left in between. The CDR3 contains 13 residues. Germline V gives CDR1 SGHRS, CDR2 YFSETQ. For the CDR3, the DNA is TGCGCCAGCAGGCCCACGGTGAACACTGAAGCTTTCTTT. It specifies CASRPTVNTEAFF.

This clone was found a few times. This sequence joins TRBV6-5 and TRBJ2-7, with D unclear. Trimming cost V 2 bases and J 2 bases, with 7 bases left between them. The CDR3 sequence is 13 residues long. Germline CDR1 is MNHEY and CDR2 is SVGAGI. The CDR3 DNA reads as TGTGCCAGCAGTTACGGAGAAGCCTACGAGCAGTACTTC. It specifies CASSYGEAYEQYF.

The J gene is TRBJ1-2, the V gene TRBV7-9; D is unclear. Germline V gene data show CDR1 as SEHNR and CDR2 as FQNEAQ (reference sequence). There are 14 residues in the CDR3. Trimming took off 6 bases at V and 1 base at J, with 12 bases between the two ends. The CDR3 DNA follows: TGTGCCAGCAGTTCCGGAGGAGTTAACTATGGCTACACCTTC. It encodes CASSSGGVNYGYTF.

This clone was counted only a few times. The chain links TRBV29-1 to TRBJ1-5; 7 bases agree with TRBD1. The germline gives CDR1 SQVTM, CDR2 ANQGSEA. This CDR3 has 13 amino acids. Trimming at V came to 4 bases and at J to 5 bases, leaving 5 bases not matched to a gene. CDR3 residues: CSVGHGQDQPQHF. The CDR3 DNA reads TGCAGCGTTGGTCACGGACAGGATCAGCCCCAGCATTTT.

The chain joins TRBV28 to TRBJ1-1; 10 bases are a match to TRBD1. Germline V lookup: CDR1 MDHEN, CDR2 SYDVKM. This CDR3 comprises 16 residues. The ends lost 6 bases at V and 0 bases at J; junction bases unmatched: 7. In DNA, the CDR3 is TGTGCCAGCAGCATAACCGGGACAGGGGTGAACACTGAAGCTTTCTTT. Amino acids: CASSITGTGVNTEAFF.

This clone came up a few times. The genes are TRBV10-3 and TRBJ2-7; tentatively, D is TRBD1 (6 bases). The CDR3 is 13 residues long. V lost 8 bases, J lost 1 base, and 12 bases lay in between. Germline V lookup: CDR1 ENHRY, CDR2 SYGVKD. The CDR3 reads CAIEGDGSYEQYF. The DNA for the CDR3 is TGTGCCATCGAGGGGGACGGTTCCTACGAGCAGTACTTC.

This clone was counted between two and nine times. This chain links TRBV10-3 with TRBJ2-5; D is possibly TRBD1 (6 bases). Germline loops: CDR1 ENHRY, CDR2 SYGVKD. The CDR3 loop spans 13 amino acids. The V gene lost 7 bases and the J gene lost 5 bases, with 14 bases spanning the gap. The CDR3 spells CAITSGEGETQYF. CDR3 sequence (DNA): TGTGCCATCACCTCAGGGGAAGGGGAGACCCAGTACTTC.

On this clone itself: Other nucleotide sequences from this sample produce the same CDR3. V and J are TRBV9 and TRBJ2-5; TRBD1 agrees at 7 bases. V shed 2 bases and J 5 bases; nucleotides not matched to a gene: 3. In germline, CDR1 is SGDLS, CDR2 YYNGEE. The CDR3 extends over 13 amino acids. CDR3 bases: TGTGCCAGCAGCGTGAGGGGGCAGGAGACCCAGTACTTC. Protein sequence: CASSVRGQETQYF.

The CDR3 sequence is CASSLEAGAGYNEQFF. The CDR3 DNA reads as TGTGCCAGCAGCTTAGAGGCGGGAGCGGGATACAATGAGCAGTTCTTC. V is TRBV7-2 and J is TRBJ2-1; 7 nucleotides match TRBD2. Germline V gene sequence: CDR1 SGHTA, CDR2 FQGNSA. The V and J ends lost 1 base and 4 bases, in that order; junction bases with no gene match: 7. The length of the CDR3 is 16 residues.

The chain employs TRBV7-2 and TRBJ2-5, with D possibly being TRBD1 (6 bases). CDR1 and CDR2 from the germline V gene are SGHTA and FQGNSA. CDR3 size: 14 residues. V lost 2 bases and J 3 bases, leaving 10 bases between the germline ends. In DNA form, the CDR3 reads TGTGCCAGCAGCTTACTTGGGGGCGAAGAGACCCAGTACTTC. Translation: CASSLLGGEETQYF.

The CDR3 region has the DNA TGCGCCAGCAGCCTCCTCGACAGGGATGGCTACGAGCAGTACTTC. Translated: CASSLLDRDGYEQYF. The V call is TRBV4-1, the J call TRBJ2-5; 7 bases match TRBD1. Near its end, the DNA agrees better with TRBJ2-7, so the J call may be wrong. Germline CDR1 and CDR2: MGHRA and YSYEKL. The CDR3 length is 15 residues.

The rearrangement joins TRBV9 to TRBJ2-7; 10 nucleotides align to TRBD1. V gave up 4 bases and J gave up 4 bases; unmatched junction bases: 11. The CDR3 loop spans 16 amino acids. Germline lookup yields CDR1 SGDLS and CDR2 YYNGEE. The CDR3 DNA reads TGTGCCAGCAGCTTAGCCGTGGGGACAGGGGCTTACGAGCAGTACTTC. Its protein product is CASSLAVGTGAYEQYF.

The table lists this clone with a few counts. The genes are TRBV5-1 and TRBJ1-6; 7 bases map to TRBD1. CDR1 and CDR2 (germline): SGHRS, YFSETQ. This CDR3 region has 15 residues. V lost 2 bases, J lost 9 bases, and 8 bases stayed unmatched. CDR3 DNA sequence: TGCGCCAGCAGCTTTAGACAGGGTGGCACTTCACCCCTCCACTTT. It encodes CASSFRQGGTSPLHF.

This sequence joins TRBV4-3 and TRBJ2-7, with 7 bases identical to TRBD2. In germline, CDR1 is LGHNA, CDR2 YSLEER. CDR3 length equals 16 residues. Losses at the gene ends were 4 bases for V and 0 bases for J; bases not matched to a gene: 9. The CDR3 DNA reads as TGCGCCAGCAGCCCGTTTGTAGCGGGTAGCTCCTACGAGCAGTACTTC. This translates into CASSPFVAGSSYEQYF.

The CDR3 region has the DNA TGTGCCACCAGCTTCACTACAGGGGACGCTCAGCCCCAGCATTTT. Translating gives CATSFTTGDAQPQHF. The chain has TRBV15 and TRBJ1-5; 7 bases are shared with TRBD1. This CDR3 has 15 residues. The germline V gene encodes CDR1 LNHNV and CDR2 YYDKDF (reference sequence). With 5 bases clipped from V and 6 bases from J, the junction kept 10 bases outside the gene matches. The full variable domain, rest sourced from reference TRBV15 and TRBJ1-5, is DAMVIQNPRYQVTQFGKPVTLSCSQTLNHNVMYWYQQKSSQAPKLLFHYYDKDFNNEADTPDNFQSRRPNTSFCFLDIRSPGLGDTAMYLCATSFTTGDAQPQHFGDGTRLSIL.

This clone has more than one count but fewer than ten. The chain uses TRBV7-8 and TRBJ2-1; 7 bases line up with TRBD2. The CDR3 consists of 14 residues. The germline gives CDR1 SGHVS, CDR2 FQNEAQ. V lost 5 bases to trimming and J lost 5 bases; unmatched junction nucleotides: 6. The CDR3 reads CASSPWGGDNEQFF. The CDR3 nucleotides are TGTGCCAGCAGCCCCTGGGGGGGGGACAATGAGCAGTTCTTC.

The chain links TRBV28 to TRBJ1-2; D call uncertain. Trimming removed 2 bases at V and 8 bases at J, with 9 bases between. CDR1 MDHEN and CDR2 SYDVKM come from the germline V gene. The CDR3 runs 12 residues. CDR3 amino acids: CASSLPEGGYTF. The CDR3 DNA is TGTGCCAGCAGTTTACCCGAGGGAGGCTACACCTTC.

This clone has a count of ten or more. The chain employs TRBV6-5 and TRBJ2-7; 8 bases are a match to TRBD2. Looked up from germline, CDR1 is MNHEY and CDR2 is SVGAGI. Losses at the gene ends were 5 bases for V and 6 bases for J; bases not matched to a gene: 12. There are 15 residues in the CDR3. The CDR3 protein is CASSVNDAGGIEQYF. Written as DNA, the CDR3 is TGTGCCAGCAGTGTAAACGACGCGGGAGGAATCGAGCAGTACTTC.

The chain recombines TRBV28 with TRBJ1-2; D gene uncertain. Per germline, CDR1 MDHEN and CDR2 SYDVKM. Trimming shortened V by 10 bases and J by 2 bases, and 14 bases separated the two germline ends. The CDR3 totals 13 residues. The CDR3 region has the DNA TGTGCCACCCGGACGACGGGGAACTATGGCTACACCTTC. It translates to CATRTTGNYGYTF.

The sample holds a few counts of this clone. The chain has TRBV7-8 and TRBJ2-5, with a tentative D call TRBD1 (6 bases). This CDR3 contains 13 residues. The germline gives CDR1 SGHVS, CDR2 FQNEAQ. The germline V and J ends were trimmed by 5 bases and 4 bases, with 11 bases remaining between them. The CDR3, as DNA: TGTGCCAGCAGCGACGAAGGGGGAGAGACCCAGTACTTC. The encoded protein is CASSDEGGETQYF.

The genes are TRBV11-2 and TRBJ2-1; 8 bases align to TRBD1. The CDR3 length is 15 residues. In germline, CDR1 is SGHAT, CDR2 FQNNGV. With 3 bases clipped from V and 0 bases from J, the junction kept 1 base outside the gene matches. The CDR3 sequence: CASSLDRASYNEQFF. The CDR3 bases are TGTGCCAGCAGCTTGGACAGGGCCTCCTACAATGAGCAGTTCTTC.